The 22 T cell receptor beta chains below all came from one sample that was sequenced in a study of vaccination and CD4 T cells after COVID-19. Time point indicated: late sampling 161 to 241 days after vaccination in a few convalescent patients. The sample's treatment: roughly ten-day PBMC culture with coronavirus spike peptide pools or control peptides (ViraFEST assay). Sequenced with the Oncomine TCR Beta short-read assay was DNA taken from cultured CD4+ T cells. TCRdb processed the PCR reads anew with MiXCR; each CDR3 protein has one entry. The sample carries 15,000 or so distinct CDR3 sequences, over 40% recorded once. No antigen has been identified for these receptors. This sample comprised CD4+ T cells from blood, cultured in vitro, obtained about 7 months after SARS-CoV-2 vaccination. These receptors were collected from a human donor who had recovered from COVID-19.

The genes are TRBV10-3 and TRBJ1-2, with D unclear. Trimming took off 0 bases at V and 7 bases at J, with 18 bases between the two ends. The germline V gene has CDR1 ENHRY and CDR2 SYGVKD. The CDR3 runs 16 residues. This chain's CDR3 is CAISESNLRLAAGYTF. In DNA, the CDR3 is TGTGCCATCAGTGAGTCAAATCTCAGGCTCGCTGCTGGCTACACCTTC.

The chain couples TRBV6-1 to TRBJ1-2, with a tentative D call TRBD1 (5 bases). Germline CDR1 is MNHNS and CDR2 is SASEGT. Trimming removed 4 bases at V and 2 bases at J, with 14 bases between. The CDR3 length is 15 residues. CDR3 sequence reads: CASSASDSVNYGYTF. The CDR3 bases are TGTGCCAGCAGTGCTTCTGACAGTGTCAACTATGGCTACACCTTC.

The chain carries TRBV7-9 and TRBJ1-3, with D perhaps TRBD1 (5 bases). The CDR3 loop spans 17 amino acids. In germline, CDR1 is SEHNR, CDR2 FQNEAQ (reference sequence). V gave up 4 bases and J gave up 6 bases, with 22 bases separating them. The CDR3 is CASSSRKTADATNTIYF. The CDR3 bases are TGTGCCAGCAGCTCGCGAAAGACAGCAGACGCTACAAACACCATATATTTT.

The chain carries TRBV7-3 and TRBJ2-1; 9 nucleotides agree with TRBD2. Germline CDR1 and CDR2: SGHTA and FQGTGA. Losses at the gene ends were 3 bases for V and 3 bases for J; bases not matched to a gene: 6. The CDR3 is 16 residues long. This CDR3 is CASSLGGGGGYNEQFF. Written as DNA, the CDR3 is TGTGCCAGCAGCTTGGGGGGCGGGGGGGGCTACAATGAGCAGTTCTTC.

The rearrangement links TRBV20-1 to TRBJ2-3; D not certain. This CDR3 is 13 amino acids long. The germline V gene has CDR1 DFQATT and CDR2 SNEGSKA (reference sequence). Deletions cut 1 base from V and 0 bases from J, with 5 bases between. The CDR3 DNA sequence: TGCAGTGCTAGAGTGGATAGCACAGATACGCAGTATTTT. Protein sequence: CSARVDSTDTQYF.

This chain joins TRBV7-9 and TRBJ2-5; tentatively, D is TRBD2 (6 bases). The CDR3 runs 12 residues. The ends were cut back, 4 bases at V and 5 bases at J, with 8 bases in the middle. The germline CDR1 and CDR2 sequences are SEHNR and FQNEAQ (reference sequence). The DNA of the CDR3 is TGTGCCAGCAGCTCGACTAGTGAGACCCAGTACTTC. Protein sequence: CASSSTSETQYF. Variable domain in full (rest from reference TRBV7-9 and TRBJ2-5): DTGVSQNPRHKITKRGQNVTFRCDPISEHNRLYWYRQTLGQGPEFLTYFQNEAQLEKSRLLSDRFSAERPKGSFSTLEIQRTEQGDSAMYLCASSSTSETQYFGPGTRLLVL.

The V call is TRBV7-9, the J call TRBJ2-7; 10 bases fit TRBD2. Germline V gene sequence: CDR1 SEHNR, CDR2 FQNEAQ (reference sequence). The length of the CDR3 is 15 residues. Trimming cost V 2 bases and J 2 bases; bases outside gene matches: 3. The CDR3 region has the DNA TGTGCCAGCAGCTTATTAACTAGCGGGACCTACGAGCAGTACTTC. As protein: CASSLLTSGTYEQYF.

This chain links TRBV7-9 with TRBJ2-3; a weak D match, TRBD1 (6 bases). This CDR3 comprises 13 residues. Germline V gene lookup returns CDR1 SEHNR and CDR2 FQNEAQ (reference sequence). V was clipped by 3 bases and J by 5 bases, with 9 bases between them. CDR3 nucleotide sequence: TGTGCCAGCAGCTTGTCGACAGGAGATACGCAGTATTTT. Protein product: CASSLSTGDTQYF.

The chain recombines TRBV18 with TRBJ2-1; unclear D gene. The germline V gene encodes CDR1 KGHSH and CDR2 LQKENI. Trimming took 3 bases from V and 8 from J, leaving 5 bases between them. This CDR3 comprises 11 residues. Here the CDR3 reads CASSPSDEQFF. The CDR3 DNA follows: TGTGCCAGCTCACCTTCCGATGAGCAGTTCTTC.

The chain couples TRBV5-1 to TRBJ2-1; TRBD1 matches 10 bases. CDR3 length: 16 residues. Trimming at V came to 1 base and at J to 1 base, leaving 2 bases not matched to a gene. CDR1 SGHRS and CDR2 YFSETQ come from the germline V gene. The CDR3 DNA sequence: TGCGCCAGCAGCTTGTTGGGACAGGGGTCCTACAATGAGCAGTTCTTC. Translating it yields CASSLLGQGSYNEQFF.

This clonotype has just one count. V gene TRBV20-1 combines with J gene TRBJ2-5; TRBD2 matches 7 bases. This CDR3 is built from 14 residues. Germline loops: CDR1 DFQATT, CDR2 SNEGSKA (reference sequence). With V trimmed by 3 bases and J by 0 bases, 4 bases remained unmatched. The CDR3 loop is CSASGGGNQETQYF. CDR3 nucleotide sequence: TGCAGTGCTAGTGGCGGGGGAAACCAAGAGACCCAGTACTTC.

This clonotype appeared a few times. This chain connects TRBV10-3 to TRBJ2-5, with TRBD2 matching 8 bases. Germline V gene data show CDR1 as ENHRY and CDR2 as SYGVKD. The junction had 6 bases not matched to a gene; V was cut back by 10 bases and J by 5 bases. The CDR3 sequence is 12 residues long. CDR3 sequence: CATSGRGETQYF. The CDR3 DNA reads as TGTGCCACCAGCGGGAGAGGCGAGACCCAGTACTTC.

The J gene is TRBJ2-3, the V gene TRBV7-2; 12 bases are shared with TRBD2. J lost 4 bases, V lost 5 bases, and 10 bases had no gene match. CDR3 size: 17 residues. The germline gives CDR1 SGHTA, CDR2 FQGNSA. CDR3 DNA sequence: TGTGCCAGCAGCCGCGACGCACTAGCGGGGGGAGCAGATACGCAGTATTTT. Translation gives CASSRDALAGGADTQYF.

The gene calls are TRBV5-5 and TRBJ2-3; no clear D gene. Germline CDR1 reads SGHKS; CDR2 reads YYEKEE (reference sequence). The CDR3 sequence is 15 residues long. Deletions cut 0 bases from V and 0 bases from J, with 8 bases between. CDR3 nucleotide sequence: TGTGCCAGCAGCTTGGCGCCAGTCAGCACAGATACGCAGTATTTT. Translation gives CASSLAPVSTDTQYF. The full variable domain, rest sourced from reference TRBV5-5 and TRBJ2-3, is DAGVTQSPTHLIKTRGQQVTLRCSPISGHKSVSWYQQVLGQGPQFIFQYYEKEERGRGNFPDRFSARQFPNYSSELNVNALLLGDSALYLCASSLAPVSTDTQYFGPGTRLTVL.

This sequence joins TRBV6-5 and TRBJ2-7; unclear D gene. CDR3 length: 14 amino acids. Deletions cut 2 bases from V and 7 bases from J, with 15 bases between. CDR1 is MNHEY and CDR2 is SVGAGI in the germline V gene. DNA for the CDR3: TGTGCCAGCAGTTACCGTGGTGACCTCGGGGAGCAGTACTTC. Its protein product is CASSYRGDLGEQYF.

The V gene is TRBV20-1, the J gene TRBJ2-3, with 13 bases aligning to TRBD2. In germline, CDR1 is DFQATT, CDR2 SNEGSKA (reference sequence). This CDR3 comprises 15 residues. Unmatched junction bases numbered 7, after V lost 6 bases and J lost 4 bases. The CDR3 region has the DNA TGCAGTGCAAAAACTAGCGGGGGGGCGGCAGATACGCAGTATTTT. Residues: CSAKTSGGAADTQYF.

This clonotype was observed a few times. This chain joins TRBV29-1 and TRBJ1-1; no clear D gene. CDR3 size: 12 residues. V was clipped by 6 bases and J by 1 base, with 9 bases between them. The germline V gene encodes CDR1 SQVTM and CDR2 ANQGSEA. The CDR3 DNA reads as TGCAGCGTGAGTCGTCCGAACACTGAAGCTTTCTTT. It specifies CSVSRPNTEAFF.

V gene TRBV19 combines with J gene TRBJ1-5, with 8 bases matching TRBD1. V shed 9 bases and J 15 bases; nucleotides not matched to a gene: 10. This CDR3 contains 11 residues. Looked up from germline, CDR1 is LNHDA and CDR2 is SQIVND (reference sequence). The CDR3 region is CASTGTGKRHF. The CDR3 DNA is TGTGCCAGCACCGGGACAGGCAAGAGGCATTTT.

The V gene is TRBV6-5, the J gene TRBJ2-5, with 14 bases aligning to TRBD2. The V and J ends lost 3 bases and 1 base, in that order; junction bases with no gene match: 1. This CDR3 is built from 16 residues. Looked up from germline, CDR1 is MNHEY and CDR2 is SVGAGI. The CDR3 protein is CASSYGLAGGQETQYF. CDR3 sequence (DNA): TGTGCCAGCAGTTATGGACTAGCGGGGGGCCAAGAGACCCAGTACTTC.

This clonotype is labeled large (0.1 to 1%). The chain couples TRBV10-3 to TRBJ2-5; D perhaps matches TRBD1 (9 bases). Germline V gene lookup returns CDR1 ENHRY and CDR2 SYGVKD. Trimming removed 8 bases at V and 5 bases at J, with 24 bases between. The CDR3 sequence is 16 residues long. This CDR3 reads CAISRGGTGGRETQYF. The CDR3 bases are TGTGCCATCTCCCGGGGGGGAACAGGGGGCCGGGAGACCCAGTACTTC.

This clonotype showed up just a few times. The V and J genes are TRBV7-8 and TRBJ2-7, with 9 nucleotides matching TRBD1. CDR1 is SGHVS and CDR2 is FQNEAQ in the germline V gene. This CDR3 has 14 amino acids. V trimming: 5 bases; J trimming: 3 bases; junction bases outside the gene matches: 5. The DNA for the CDR3 is TGTGCCAGCAGCCCGCGGGACAGGGTCTACGAGCAGTACTTC. Protein sequence: CASSPRDRVYEQYF.

The V call is TRBV27, the J call TRBJ2-1, with 9 positions matching TRBD1. Germline V lookup: CDR1 MNHEY, CDR2 SMNVEV (reference sequence). Trimming cost V 1 base and J 4 bases; bases outside gene matches: 8. The CDR3 covers 17 residues. As DNA, the CDR3 is TGTGCCAGCAGTTTATACGGTTGGGACAGGGTTTACAATGAGCAGTTCTTC. As protein: CASSLYGWDRVYNEQFF.